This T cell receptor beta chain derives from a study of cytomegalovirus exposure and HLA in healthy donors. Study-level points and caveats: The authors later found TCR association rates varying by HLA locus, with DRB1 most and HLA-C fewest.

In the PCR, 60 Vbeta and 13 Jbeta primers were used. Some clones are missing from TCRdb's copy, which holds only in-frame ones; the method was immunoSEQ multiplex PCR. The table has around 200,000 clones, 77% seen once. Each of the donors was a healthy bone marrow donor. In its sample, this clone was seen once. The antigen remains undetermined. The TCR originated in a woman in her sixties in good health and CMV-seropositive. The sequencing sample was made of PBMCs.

The CDR3 is CASSQNLLAGGLGETQYF. The CDR3 DNA follows: TGTGCCAGCAGCCAAAACTTACTAGCGGGGGGGCTTGGAGAGACCCAGTACTTC. The rearrangement joins TRBV14 to TRBJ2-5; 13 bases fit TRBD2. Germline CDR1 SGHDN, CDR2 FVKESK. J was trimmed by 4 bases and V by 2 bases; bases with no gene match: 10. The CDR3 sequence is 18 residues long.